This T cell receptor beta chain was captured by sequencing in a study of early stage breast cancer tumors. Across the study: Of around 16 invasive breast tumors, about twelve were hormone receptor-positive, HER2-negative. Average read coverage per sample was roughly 10-fold.

The table lists this clone with a count of one. V shed 4 bases, J shed 7 bases, and the junction held 7 bases outside the gene matches. This CDR3 has 13 residues. Germline assignment: CDR1 GTSNPN and CDR2 SVGIG (reference sequence). Blood replicates held 0.5 ug DNA, tumor or normal breast roughly 1.5 ug, two each. Generated by immunoSEQ multiplex PCR, the TCRdb table keeps only in-frame clones and is missing some. The sample holds about 41,000 clones, around 72% seen once. The chain is built from TRBV30 and TRBJ1-2, with TRBD1 identical over 9 bases. The clonotype was recovered from a person aged 45-60 years with breast cancer. Sequencing used blood. CDR3 bases: TGTGCCTGGAACGGACAGGGGATATTTGGCTACACCTTC. Amino acids: CAWNGQGIFGYTF.